This TCR beta chain was identified in a study of blood T cell repertoires in COVID-19. On the study more broadly: Material from acute and convalescent COVID-19 was sourced from the United States, Italy and Spain. From T cells, B-cell-depleted T cells, or PBMCs came the material, which was cDNA or gDNA.

Methods used by the authors: For nucleated cells, counts were estimated from reference gene primer amplification. The table came from immunoSEQ multiplex PCR; TCRdb's copy has only in-frame clones and leaves some out. Clone size and the V and J calls come from that table; the DNA yielded D and trimming. The sample lists tens of thousands of clones, roughly 90% occurring once. The sample consisted of peripheral blood. The source is a man aged 60 to 75 with acute or convalescent COVID-19.

In DNA, the CDR3 is TGTGCCAGCTCACCAAGGAACGGGAGGGCCGGGGAGCAGTTCTTC. It codes for CASSPRNGRAGEQFF. This chain connects TRBV18 to TRBJ2-1; 8 bases are a match to TRBD2. The germline V gene encodes CDR1 KGHSH and CDR2 LQKENI. V was pared by 2 bases and J by 10 bases, with 10 bases of the junction left unmatched. The CDR3 is 15 amino acids.